This T cell receptor beta chain derives from a study of patients and donors after allogeneic stem cell transplantation. The germline V gene has CDR1 SEHNR and CDR2 FQNEAQ (reference sequence). Unmatched junction bases numbered 5, after V lost 5 bases and J lost 8 bases. The CDR3 is 14 amino acids. MiXCR was run by TCRdb on the RT-PCR reads, yielding one entry per CDR3 protein. The table has some 30,000 distinct CDR3 sequences, 30% to 40% seen once. This receptor was taken from a human donor who was either an allogeneic HSCT recipient or a stem cell or donor lymphocyte infusion donor (not recorded which). It is not recorded whose cells these are; they may come from a transplant donor. The sequenced material came from blood, either unsorted or a sorted T cell fraction (not recorded which). The chain carries TRBV7-9 and TRBJ1-6, with 8 bases matching TRBD1. This CDR3 is CASSRDRQHSPLHF. The CDR3 bases are TGTGCCAGCAGCCGGGACAGGCAGCATTCACCCCTCCACTTT.